These 17 T cell receptor beta chains came from one sample sequenced in a study of post-analysis software for immune sequencing data. Study-level results: Controls showed lower frequencies than patients for several TRBV segments, and TRBV5-6, TRBV5-1 and TRBV20-1 were among these.

No antigen is known for these receptors. Incorporated into the TCR beta cDNA libraries were unique molecular identifiers, which served to reduce PCR and sequencing biases. TCRdb re-called the PCR reads through MiXCR, storing one row per CDR3 protein. The repertoire consists of a few hundred thousand distinct CDR3 sequences, with around 31% occurring once and the leading ten covering approximately 6%. Sequenced sample: blood. The receptors were sampled from a girl aged 2-17 years with multiple sclerosis.

The rearrangement joins TRBV11-2 to TRBJ2-5; D possibly uses TRBD1 or TRBD2 (5 bases each). The J call is doubtful: the DNA matches TRBJ2-7 better. CDR3 length: 12 amino acids. CDR1 is SGHAT, CDR2 FQNNGV, per germline. The CDR3 region is CASSLAGPEQYF. For the CDR3, the DNA is TGTGCCAGCAGCTTAGCGGGGCCCGAGCAGTACTTC.

There are a few counts of this clonotype. This sequence joins TRBV7-6 and TRBJ2-5; D may be TRBD2 (10 bases). The ends were cut back, 0 bases at V and 5 bases at J, with 22 bases in the middle. The CDR3 covers 18 residues. Germline values: CDR1 SGHVS, CDR2 FNYEAQ. Written as DNA, the CDR3 is TGTGCCAGCAGCTTAGCGCTGGGAACTAGCGGGACAGGGGAGACCCAGTACTTC. Protein sequence: CASSLALGTSGTGETQYF.

DNA of the CDR3: TGTGCCAGCAGCTCGAGGACAGATGACTATGGCTACACCTTC. Translating it yields CASSSRTDDYGYTF. This chain joins TRBV7-2 and TRBJ1-2; a possible D gene is TRBD1 (6 bases). This CDR3 is built from 14 residues. CDR1 and CDR2 (germline): SGHTA, FQGNSA. Trimming pared 4 bases from V and 3 bases from J, leaving 12 bases between.

A single count supports this clonotype. This chain links TRBV20-1 with TRBJ1-1; D call uncertain. The germline V and J ends were trimmed by 7 bases and 1 base, with 13 bases remaining between them. The CDR3 contains 13 residues. Germline V lookup: CDR1 DFQATT, CDR2 SNEGSKA (reference sequence). The CDR3, as DNA: TGCAGTGGAACCACACAGCAGAACACTGAAGCTTTCTTT. This gives the protein CSGTTQQNTEAFF.

This clonotype was picked up a small number of times. The J gene is TRBJ2-6, the V gene TRBV4-1, with D unresolved. V lost 4 bases and J 0 bases, leaving 7 bases between the germline ends. The germline CDR1 and CDR2 sequences are MGHRA and YSYEKL. This CDR3 region has 15 residues. This chain's CDR3 is CASSPLYSGANVLTF. CDR3 bases: TGCGCCAGCAGCCCACTGTACTCTGGGGCCAACGTCCTGACTTTC.

This clonotype was seen a few times. The chain combines TRBV7-9 with TRBJ2-1, with D perhaps matching TRBD1 or TRBD2 (5 bases each). Trimming took off 4 bases at V and 15 bases at J, with 16 bases between the two ends. The CDR3 is 12 amino acids. Germline V lookup: CDR1 SEHNR, CDR2 FQNEAQ (reference sequence). The CDR3 sequence: CASSSETGGLFF. Written as DNA, the CDR3 is TGTGCCAGCAGCTCCGAAACAGGCGGGTTGTTCTTC.

This clonotype was seen only a few times. This chain uses TRBV25-1 with TRBJ2-7, with a weak D call TRBD2 (6 bases). V dropped 3 bases and J dropped 2 bases, with 14 bases sitting between them. Germline CDR1 MGHDK, CDR2 SYGVNS. The CDR3 is 15 amino acids. DNA for the CDR3: TGTGCCAGCAGTGATTCCCGCGGGGCGCCCTACGAGCAGTACTTC. Its protein is CASSDSRGAPYEQYF.

The chain carries TRBV7-2 and TRBJ1-5; a possible D gene is TRBD1 (5 bases). V was pared by 5 bases and J by 1 base, with 12 bases between. The CDR3 loop spans 15 amino acids. CDR1 is SGHTA and CDR2 is FQGNSA in the germline V gene. This chain's CDR3 is CASSPVGGSNQPQHF. The CDR3 DNA reads as TGTGCCAGCAGCCCGGTGGGGGGAAGCAATCAGCCCCAGCATTTT.

The sample holds a few counts of this clonotype. J is TRBJ2-7 and V is TRBV6-2 or TRBV6-3; 7 bases line up with TRBD1. The V gene's germline CDR1 is MNHEY and CDR2 SVGEGT. This CDR3 is built from 14 residues. Trimming took 5 bases from V and 5 from J; bases not matched to a gene: 9. This CDR3 reads CASSAYRGPHEQYF. CDR3 in DNA: TGTGCCAGCAGTGCTTACAGGGGACCCCACGAGCAGTACTTC.

The rearrangement links TRBV11-2 to TRBJ1-2, with D hard to call. The CDR3 sequence is 11 residues long. The V end was cut by 5 bases, the J end by 6 bases, with 7 bases between. In germline, CDR1 is SGHAT, CDR2 FQNNGV. For the CDR3, the DNA is TGTGCCAGCAGCCTAATCCATGGCTACACCTTC. Protein product: CASSLIHGYTF. The full variable domain, its missing parts supplied by reference TRBV11-2 and TRBJ1-2, is EAGVAQSPRYKIIEKRQSVAFWCNPISGHATLYWYQQILGQGPKLLIQFQNNGVVDDSQLPKDRFSAERLKGVDSTLKIQPAKLEDSAVYLCASSLIHGYTFGSGTRLTVV.

This clonotype has just a few counts. The chain links TRBV20-1 to TRBJ2-5; 11 bases agree with TRBD2. Germline loops: CDR1 DFQATT, CDR2 SNEGSKA (reference sequence). CDR3 size: 13 residues. After removal of 5 bases from V and 5 bases from J, the junction contained 4 bases not matched to a gene. CDR3 DNA: TGCAGTGCTCTACCTAGCGGGGGGGAGACCCAGTACTTC. Protein product: CSALPSGGETQYF.

CDR3 DNA: TGTGCCAGCAGCCCGGGACTAGCGACGACTGAGCAGTACTTC. Its protein is CASSPGLATTEQYF. V usage is TRBV5-5 and J usage is TRBJ2-7, with 10 positions matching TRBD2. The CDR3 extends over 14 amino acids. V was clipped by 4 bases and J by 7 bases; unmatched bases: 8. Germline V CDR1 and CDR2: SGHKS, YYEKEE (reference sequence).

V gene TRBV28 combines with J gene TRBJ2-5; D is uncertain. V was clipped by 3 bases and J by 5 bases, with 13 bases between them. CDR3 length equals 14 residues. The germline V gene has CDR1 MDHEN and CDR2 SYDVKM. The CDR3 DNA reads TGTGCCAGCAGTTTTAGAAGCTATGGGGAGACCCAGTACTTC. Translated, it gives CASSFRSYGETQYF. The full variable domain, in which reference TRBV28 and TRBJ2-5 provide the parts outside the CDR3, is DVKVTQSSRYLVKRTGEKVFLECVQDMDHENMFWYRQDPGLGLRLIYFSYDVKMKEKGDIPEGYSVSREKKERFSLILESASTNQTSMYLCASSFRSYGETQYFGPGTRLLVL.

The chain is built from TRBV27 and TRBJ1-1; D not certain. Trimming took off 3 bases at V and 2 bases at J, with 13 bases between the two ends. Germline CDR1 is MNHEY and CDR2 is SMNVEV (reference sequence). This CDR3 contains 15 residues. The CDR3 coding sequence is TGTGCCAGCAGTTTCGATGGGTTCCCAAACACTGAAGCTTTCTTT. Amino acid sequence: CASSFDGFPNTEAFF.

The chain links TRBV12-3 or TRBV12-4 to TRBJ2-2; unclear D gene. V lost 3 bases and J 6 bases, leaving 5 bases between the germline ends. This CDR3 is 12 amino acids long. DNA for the CDR3: TGTGCCAGCAGTTTCTACTCCGGGGAGCTGTTTTTT. Translating it yields CASSFYSGELFF.

The V call is TRBV2, the J call TRBJ1-5, with D possibly TRBD1 on 6 matching bases. The CDR3 sequence is 17 residues long. Germline CDR1 is SNHLY and CDR2 is FYNNEI. Between the trimmed V and J ends, which lost 8 bases and 1 base, there was a span of 21 bases. CDR3 coding DNA: TGTGCCAGCGGTTCCGGGACATCTCAACGGAGCAATCAGCCCCAGCATTTT. Its translation is CASGSGTSQRSNQPQHF.

The rearrangement uses TRBV20-1 and TRBJ2-3, with TRBD2 as a possible D gene (5 bases). Germline CDR1 reads DFQATT; CDR2 reads SNEGSKA (reference sequence). The V gene lost 5 bases and the J gene lost 8 bases, with 17 bases spanning the gap. The CDR3 contains 13 residues. CDR3 protein: CSAHGLERVTQYF. In nucleotides, the CDR3 is TGCAGTGCTCACGGCCTAGAGAGGGTTACGCAGTATTTT.